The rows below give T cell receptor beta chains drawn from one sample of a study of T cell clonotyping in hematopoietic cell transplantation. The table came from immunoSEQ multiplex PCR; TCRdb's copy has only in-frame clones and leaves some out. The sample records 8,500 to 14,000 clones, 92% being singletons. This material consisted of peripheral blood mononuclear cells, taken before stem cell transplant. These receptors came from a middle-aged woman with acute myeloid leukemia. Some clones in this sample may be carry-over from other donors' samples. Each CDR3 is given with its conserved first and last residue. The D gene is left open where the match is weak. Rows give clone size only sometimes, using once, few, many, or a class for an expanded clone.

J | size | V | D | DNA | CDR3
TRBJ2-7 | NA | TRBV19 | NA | TGTGCCAGTAGTATCGGCCCCGTAATCCTATCGGGCGGTGCCTACGAGCAGTACTTC | CASSIGPVILSGGAYEQYF
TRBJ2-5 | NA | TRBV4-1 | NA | TGCGCCAGCAGTGGCGTGGGGTTTCTAGCCCCAGAGACCCAGTACTTC | CASSGVGFLAPETQYF
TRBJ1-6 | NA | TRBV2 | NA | TGTGCCAGCAGTGAATTAGGGGGTACAATGCTAGACCCCCTCCACTTT | CASSELGGTMLDPLHF
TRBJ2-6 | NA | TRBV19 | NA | TGTGCCAGTGGAAGCGGGTCCTCTGGGGCCAACGTCCTGACTTTC | CASGSGSSGANVLTF
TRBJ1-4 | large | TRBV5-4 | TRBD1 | TGTGCCAGCAGCTTCTGGGACAGGGGGGGGGATGAAAAACTGTTTTTT | CASSFWDRGGDEKLFF
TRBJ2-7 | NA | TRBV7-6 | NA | TGTGAGATCCCGTCCCGAACTCCTAAATCCTACGAGCAGTACTTC | CEIPSRTPKSYEQYF
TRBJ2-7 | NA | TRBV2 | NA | TGTGCCAGCAGTGATTACAGAACCTACGAGCAGTACTTC | CASSDYRTYEQYF
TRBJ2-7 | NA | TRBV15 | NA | TGTGCCACCAGCAGAAGGCCTAGCGAAACCTACGAGCAGTACTTC | CATSRRPSETYEQYF
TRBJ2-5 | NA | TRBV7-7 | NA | TGTGCCAGCAGCCCAAGCAGGGCGCAAGAGACCCAGTACTTC | CASSPSRAQETQYF
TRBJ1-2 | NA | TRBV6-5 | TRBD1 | TGTGCCAGCAGTTTCCGACAGGGTAATCTGGATGGCTACACCTTC | CASSFRQGNLDGYTF
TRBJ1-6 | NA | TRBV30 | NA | TGTGCCTGGAATCGCGCCCCGGAGACAGTGCGTTCACCCCTCCACTTT | CAWNRAPETVRSPLHF
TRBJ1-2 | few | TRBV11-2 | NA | TGTGCCAGCAGCTTGGACAGATCTAACTATGGCTACACCTTC | CASSLDRSNYGYTF
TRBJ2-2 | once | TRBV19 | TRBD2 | TGTGCCAGTAGTATAAAAGCGGGAGGGCCAAGAGGGGAGCTGTTTTTT | CASSIKAGGPRGELFF
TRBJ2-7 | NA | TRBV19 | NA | TGTGCCAGTACCCCTGACGCTAGCACTTACGAGCAGTACTTC | CASTPDASTYEQYF
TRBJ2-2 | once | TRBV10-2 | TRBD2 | TGCGCCAGCAGTGCAGTTAGCACTAGCGGGACAGGGGAGCTGTTTTTT | CASSAVSTSGTGELFF
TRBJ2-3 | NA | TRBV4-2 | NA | TGTGCCAGCAGCCCCCGGGACTCCTTGTCAGATACGCAGTATTTT | CASSPRDSLSDTQYF
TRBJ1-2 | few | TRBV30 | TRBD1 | TGTGCCTGTAAGGGGGCGGGCTATGGCTACACCTTC | CACKGAGYGYTF
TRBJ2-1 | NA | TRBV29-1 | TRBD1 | TGCAGCGTTGAAAGGACAGGTTCCTACAATGAGCAGTTCTTC | CSVERTGSYNEQFF
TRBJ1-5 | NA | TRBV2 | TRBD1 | TGTGCCAGCAGTGGGACAGGGACCAATCAGCCCCAGCATTTT | CASSGTGTNQPQHF
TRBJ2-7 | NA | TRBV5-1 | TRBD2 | TGCGCCAGCAGGGTTAGCGGGGCAAACAACGAGCAGTACTTC | CASRVSGANNEQYF
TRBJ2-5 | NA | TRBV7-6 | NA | TGTGCCAGCAGCCGCGGGACAGACATTGCGGGGTTCGAGACCCAGTACTTC | CASSRGTDIAGFETQYF